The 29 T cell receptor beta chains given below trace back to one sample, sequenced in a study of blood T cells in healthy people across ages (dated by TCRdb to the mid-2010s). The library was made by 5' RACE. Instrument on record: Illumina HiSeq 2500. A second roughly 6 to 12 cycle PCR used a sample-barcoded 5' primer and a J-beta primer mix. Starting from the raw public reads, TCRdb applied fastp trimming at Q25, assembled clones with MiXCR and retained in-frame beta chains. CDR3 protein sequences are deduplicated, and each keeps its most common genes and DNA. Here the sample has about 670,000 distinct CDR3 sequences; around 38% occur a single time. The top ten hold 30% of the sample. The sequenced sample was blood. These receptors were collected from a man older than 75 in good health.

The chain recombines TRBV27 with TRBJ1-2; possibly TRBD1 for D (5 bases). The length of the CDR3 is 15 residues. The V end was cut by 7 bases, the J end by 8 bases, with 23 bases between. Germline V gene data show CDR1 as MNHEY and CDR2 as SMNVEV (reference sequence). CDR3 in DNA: TGTGCCAGCACCCCATTCGGGGACCAATACGCCGGCTACACCTTC. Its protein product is CASTPFGDQYAGYTF.

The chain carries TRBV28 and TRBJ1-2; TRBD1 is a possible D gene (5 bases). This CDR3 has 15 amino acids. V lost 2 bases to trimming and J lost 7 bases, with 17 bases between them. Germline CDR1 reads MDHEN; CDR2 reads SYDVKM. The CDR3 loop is CASSLITAGKSGYTF. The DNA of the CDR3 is TGTGCCAGCAGTTTAATAACGGCAGGGAAAAGTGGCTACACCTTC.

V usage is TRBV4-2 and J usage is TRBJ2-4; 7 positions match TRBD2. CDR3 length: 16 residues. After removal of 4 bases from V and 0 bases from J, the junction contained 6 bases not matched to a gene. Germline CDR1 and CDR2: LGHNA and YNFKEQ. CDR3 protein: CASSPLAAIAKNIQYF. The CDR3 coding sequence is TGTGCCAGCAGCCCGCTAGCGGCCATAGCCAAAAACATTCAGTACTTC.

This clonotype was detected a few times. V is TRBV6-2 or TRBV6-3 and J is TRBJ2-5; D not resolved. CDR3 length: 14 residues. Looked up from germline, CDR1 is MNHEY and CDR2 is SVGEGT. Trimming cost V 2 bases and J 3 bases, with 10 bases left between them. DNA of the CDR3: TGTGCCAGCAGTTACGCCTCCCTTGAAGAGACCCAGTACTTC. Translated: CASSYASLEETQYF.

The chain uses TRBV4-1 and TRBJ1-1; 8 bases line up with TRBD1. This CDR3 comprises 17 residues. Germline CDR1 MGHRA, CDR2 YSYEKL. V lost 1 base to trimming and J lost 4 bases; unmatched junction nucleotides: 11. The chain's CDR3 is CASSQAPGRGRGTEAFF. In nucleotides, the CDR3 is TGCGCCAGCAGCCAAGCTCCGGGCAGGGGGCGAGGCACTGAAGCTTTCTTT.

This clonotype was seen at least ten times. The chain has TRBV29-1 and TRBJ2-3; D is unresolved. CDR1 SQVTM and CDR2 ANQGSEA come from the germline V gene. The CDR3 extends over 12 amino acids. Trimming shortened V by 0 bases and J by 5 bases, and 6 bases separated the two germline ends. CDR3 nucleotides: TGCAGCGTTGAAGATCCCAGAGATACGCAGTATTTT. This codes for CSVEDPRDTQYF.

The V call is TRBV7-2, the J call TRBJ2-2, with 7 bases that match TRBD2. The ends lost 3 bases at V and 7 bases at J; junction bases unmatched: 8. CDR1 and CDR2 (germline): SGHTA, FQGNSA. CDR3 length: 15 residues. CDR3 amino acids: CASSLGGFSGGELFF. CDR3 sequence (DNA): TGTGCCAGCAGCTTGGGAGGGTTTAGTGGCGGGGAGCTGTTTTTT.

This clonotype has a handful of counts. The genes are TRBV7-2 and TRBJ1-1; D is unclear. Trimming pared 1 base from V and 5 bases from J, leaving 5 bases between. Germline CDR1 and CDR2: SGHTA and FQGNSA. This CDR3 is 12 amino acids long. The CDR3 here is CASSLVLTEAFF. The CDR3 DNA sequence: TGTGCCAGCAGCTTAGTTTTAACTGAAGCTTTCTTT.

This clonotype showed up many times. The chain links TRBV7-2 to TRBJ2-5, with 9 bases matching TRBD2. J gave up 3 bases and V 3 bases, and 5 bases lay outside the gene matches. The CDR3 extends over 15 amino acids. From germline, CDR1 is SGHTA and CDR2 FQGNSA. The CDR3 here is CASSFTQRGEETQYF. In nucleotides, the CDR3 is TGTGCCAGCAGCTTTACCCAGCGGGGGGAAGAGACCCAGTACTTC.

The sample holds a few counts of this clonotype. For the CDR3, the DNA is TGCAGCGTTGCGGGGCGGGGCGAATACAATGAGCAGTTCTTC. Translated: CSVAGRGEYNEQFF. V is TRBV29-1 and J is TRBJ2-1; D possibly corresponds to TRBD2 (6 bases). From germline, CDR1 is SQVTM and CDR2 ANQGSEA. The germline V and J ends were trimmed by 4 bases and 4 bases, with 14 bases remaining between them. The CDR3 has 14 residues.

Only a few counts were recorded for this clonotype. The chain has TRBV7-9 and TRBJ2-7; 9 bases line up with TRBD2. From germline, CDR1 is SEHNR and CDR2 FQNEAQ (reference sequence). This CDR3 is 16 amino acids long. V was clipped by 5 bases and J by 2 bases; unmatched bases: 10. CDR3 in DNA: TGTGCCAGCAGCCATGCCCTAGCGGGGATCACCTACGAGCAGTACTTC. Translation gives CASSHALAGITYEQYF.

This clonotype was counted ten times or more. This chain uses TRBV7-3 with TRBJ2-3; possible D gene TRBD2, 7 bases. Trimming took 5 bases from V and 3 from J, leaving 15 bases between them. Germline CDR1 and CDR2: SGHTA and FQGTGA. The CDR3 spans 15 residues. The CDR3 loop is CASSLTGRVTDTQYF. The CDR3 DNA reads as TGTGCCAGCAGCCTTACAGGGAGGGTAACAGATACGCAGTATTTT.

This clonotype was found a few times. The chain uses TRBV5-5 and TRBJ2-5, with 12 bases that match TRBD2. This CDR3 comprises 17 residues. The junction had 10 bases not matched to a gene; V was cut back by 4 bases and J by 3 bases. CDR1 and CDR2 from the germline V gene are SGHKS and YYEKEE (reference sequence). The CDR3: CASSPIATSGGEETQYF. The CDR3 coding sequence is TGTGCCAGCAGCCCAATAGCGACTAGCGGGGGTGAAGAGACCCAGTACTTC.

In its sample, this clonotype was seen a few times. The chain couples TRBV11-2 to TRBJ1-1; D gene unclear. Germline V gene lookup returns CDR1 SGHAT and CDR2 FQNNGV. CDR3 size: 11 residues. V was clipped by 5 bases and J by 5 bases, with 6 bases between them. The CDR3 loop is CASSARTEAFF. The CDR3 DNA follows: TGTGCCAGCAGCGCTCGGACTGAAGCTTTCTTT. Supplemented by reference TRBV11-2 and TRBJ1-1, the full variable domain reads EAGVAQSPRYKIIEKRQSVAFWCNPISGHATLYWYQQILGQGPKLLIQFQNNGVVDDSQLPKDRFSAERLKGVDSTLKIQPAKLEDSAVYLCASSARTEAFFGQGTRLTVV.

The CDR3 DNA is TGCGCCAGCAGTAAGACTAGCAGCACCGGGGAGCTGTTTTTT. Translation gives CASSKTSSTGELFF. This chain links TRBV4-3 with TRBJ2-2, with 7 positions matching TRBD2. The V gene end was trimmed by 6 bases and the J gene end by 4 bases; junction bases not matched to a gene: 5. CDR3 length: 14 residues. The germline gives CDR1 LGHNA, CDR2 YSLEER.

The CDR3 DNA follows: TGTGCCAGCGATAGAGGACAAGAGACCCAGTTCTTC. Amino acids: CASDRGQETQFF. This rearrangement joins TRBV6-6 to TRBJ2-5; possibly TRBD1 for D (5 bases). TRBJ2-1 explains the end of the DNA better; the J call may be wrong. Germline CDR1 reads MNHNY; CDR2 reads SVGAGI (reference sequence). CDR3 length: 12 amino acids.

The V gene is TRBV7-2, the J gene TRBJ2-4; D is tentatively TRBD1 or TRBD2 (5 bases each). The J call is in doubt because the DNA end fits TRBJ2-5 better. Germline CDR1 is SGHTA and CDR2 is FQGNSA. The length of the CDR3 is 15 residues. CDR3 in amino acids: CASSSSGASLETQYF. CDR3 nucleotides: TGTGCCAGCAGCTCGTCCGGGGCTAGTTTGGAGACCCAGTACTTC.

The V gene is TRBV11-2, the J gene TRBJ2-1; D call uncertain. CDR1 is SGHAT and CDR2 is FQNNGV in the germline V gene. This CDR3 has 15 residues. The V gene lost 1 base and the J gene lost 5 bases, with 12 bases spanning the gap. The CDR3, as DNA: TGTGCCAGCAGCTTAGGTCACGTTCGGGACAATGAGCAGTTCTTC. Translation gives CASSLGHVRDNEQFF. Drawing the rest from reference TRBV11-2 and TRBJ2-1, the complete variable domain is EAGVAQSPRYKIIEKRQSVAFWCNPISGHATLYWYQQILGQGPKLLIQFQNNGVVDDSQLPKDRFSAERLKGVDSTLKIQPAKLEDSAVYLCASSLGHVRDNEQFFGPGTRLTVL.

The CDR3 sequence: CASQRGSSYEQYF. DNA for the CDR3: TGTGCCAGCCAGCGGGGGTCCTCCTACGAGCAGTACTTC. The chain carries TRBV7-2 and TRBJ2-7; the match to TRBD2 covers 8 bases. The germline CDR1 and CDR2 sequences are SGHTA and FQGNSA. J lost 0 bases, V lost 8 bases, and 3 bases had no gene match. The CDR3 is made up of 13 amino acids.

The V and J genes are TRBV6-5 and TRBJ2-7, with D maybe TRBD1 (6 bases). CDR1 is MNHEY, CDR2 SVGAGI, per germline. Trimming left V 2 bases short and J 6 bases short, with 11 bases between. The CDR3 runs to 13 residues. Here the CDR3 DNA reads TGTGCCAGCAGTTACAACAGAGGGGGCGAGCAGTACTTC. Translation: CASSYNRGGEQYF.

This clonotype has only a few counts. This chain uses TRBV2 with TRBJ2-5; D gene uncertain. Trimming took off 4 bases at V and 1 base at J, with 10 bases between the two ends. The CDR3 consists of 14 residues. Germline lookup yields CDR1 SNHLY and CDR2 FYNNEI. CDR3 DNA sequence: TGTGCCAGCAGTGTCCGGGCCCTCCAAGAGACCCAGTACTTC. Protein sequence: CASSVRALQETQYF.

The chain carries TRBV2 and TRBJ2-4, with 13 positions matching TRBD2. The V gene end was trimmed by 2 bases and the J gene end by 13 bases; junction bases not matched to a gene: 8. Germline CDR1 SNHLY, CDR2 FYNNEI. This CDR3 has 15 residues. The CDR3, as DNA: TGTGCCAGCAGTGAAAAGGGACTAGCGGGAATGGAGCAGTACTTC. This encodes CASSEKGLAGMEQYF. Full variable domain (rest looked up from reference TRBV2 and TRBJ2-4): EPEVTQTPSHQVTQMGQEVILRCVPISNHLYFYWYRQILGQKVEFLVSFYNNEISEKSEIFDDQFSVERPDGSNFTLKIRSTKLEDSAMYFCASSEKGLAGMEQYFGAGTRLSVL.

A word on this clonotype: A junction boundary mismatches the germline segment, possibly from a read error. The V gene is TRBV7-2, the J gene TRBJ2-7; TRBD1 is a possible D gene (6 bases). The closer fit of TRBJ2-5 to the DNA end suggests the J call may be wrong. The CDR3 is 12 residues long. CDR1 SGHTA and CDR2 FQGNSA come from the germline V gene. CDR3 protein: CAGSLGGETQYF. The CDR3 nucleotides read TGTGCCGGCAGCCTAGGGGGAGAGACCCAGTACTTC.

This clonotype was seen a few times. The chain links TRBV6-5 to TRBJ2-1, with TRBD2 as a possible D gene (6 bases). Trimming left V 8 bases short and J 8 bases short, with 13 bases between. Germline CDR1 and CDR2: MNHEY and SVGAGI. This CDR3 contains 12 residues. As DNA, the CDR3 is TGTGCCAGCGCCCGCGGGACCGATGAGCAGTTCTTC. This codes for CASARGTDEQFF.

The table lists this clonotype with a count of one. CDR3 sequence (DNA): TGTGCCAGCAGCAGTTTCGGGGGAGGTGGGTACAATGAGCAGTTCTTC. This encodes CASSSFGGGGYNEQFF. The rearrangement links TRBV4-2 to TRBJ2-1; TRBD2 might be the D (6 bases). V was trimmed by 5 bases and J by 4 bases, leaving 18 bases between them. Germline loops: CDR1 LGHNA, CDR2 YNFKEQ. CDR3 length equals 16 residues.

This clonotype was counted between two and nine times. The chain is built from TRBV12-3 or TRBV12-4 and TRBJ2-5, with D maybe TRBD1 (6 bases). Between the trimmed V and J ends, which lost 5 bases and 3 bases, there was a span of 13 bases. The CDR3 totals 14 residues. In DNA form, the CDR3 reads TGTGCCAGCAGTACCTCTAGGGGGAAAGAGACCCAGTACTTC. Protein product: CASSTSRGKETQYF.

CDR3 in DNA: TGTGCCAGCAGCCAAGCTTCTAGCGGAGGAGGCACAGATACGCAGTATTTT. As protein: CASSQASSGGGTDTQYF. The V and J genes are TRBV4-2 and TRBJ2-3; 7 nucleotides align to TRBD2. Looked up from germline, CDR1 is LGHNA and CDR2 is YNFKEQ. The CDR3 contains 17 residues. J gave up 1 base and V 1 base, and 8 bases lay outside the gene matches.

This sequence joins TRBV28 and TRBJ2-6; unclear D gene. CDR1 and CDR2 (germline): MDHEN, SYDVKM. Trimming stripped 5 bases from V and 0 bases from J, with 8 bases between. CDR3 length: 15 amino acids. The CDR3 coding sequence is TGTGCCAGCAGTATCTTCAGCTCTGGGGCCAACGTCCTGACTTTC. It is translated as CASSIFSSGANVLTF.

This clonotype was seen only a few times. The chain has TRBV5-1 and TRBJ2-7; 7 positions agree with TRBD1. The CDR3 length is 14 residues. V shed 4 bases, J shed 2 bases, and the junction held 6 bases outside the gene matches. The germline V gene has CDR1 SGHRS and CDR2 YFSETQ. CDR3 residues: CASSDKTGPYEQYF. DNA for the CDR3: TGCGCCAGCAGCGACAAGACAGGGCCCTACGAGCAGTACTTC.